The 3 T cell receptor beta chains given below trace back to one sample, sequenced in a study of cytomegalovirus exposure and HLA in healthy donors. Primers for the PCR totalled 60 Vbeta and 13 Jbeta. Repertoires were generated with immunoSEQ multiplex PCR, while TCRdb's copy carries only in-frame clones and drops some. Of about 160,000 clones in the sample, 80% were seen once. Sequencing used PBMCs. The origin of the receptors is a human donor in good health.

This chain connects TRBV4-3 to TRBJ2-1; 10 bases are a match to TRBD1. The CDR3 contains 18 residues. CDR1 is LGHNA and CDR2 is YSLEER in the germline V gene. V was clipped by 0 bases and J by 5 bases; unmatched bases: 10. CDR3 protein: CASSQERFGTGAHNEQFF. The CDR3 region has the DNA TGCGCCAGCAGCCAAGAAAGGTTCGGGACAGGGGCCCACAATGAGCAGTTCTTC.

This clone was recorded once. The gene calls are TRBV27 and TRBJ1-1; D uncertain. CDR3 size: 13 residues. V was clipped by 1 base and J by 2 bases, with 5 bases between them. Germline CDR1 reads MNHEY; CDR2 reads SMNVEV (reference sequence). CDR3 sequence (DNA): TGTGCCAGCAGTTTATTCTTCAACACTGAAGCTTTCTTT. Translated: CASSLFFNTEAFF.

This clone was seen just once. V is TRBV18 and J is TRBJ1-2, with 7 bases fitting TRBD1. Germline V CDR1 and CDR2: KGHSH, LQKENI. This CDR3 is 15 amino acids long. V shed 3 bases, J shed 3 bases, and the junction held 7 bases outside the gene matches. This chain's CDR3 is CASSPLGGADYGYTF. CDR3 nucleotide sequence: TGTGCCAGCTCACCTTTAGGGGGCGCTGACTATGGCTACACCTTC.